This record looks at one T cell receptor beta chain sequence and its context. V was trimmed by 2 bases and J by 1 base, leaving 9 bases between them. The V gene's germline CDR1 is SEHNR and CDR2 FQNEAQ (reference sequence). The CDR3 is 15 residues long. The data stem from a study of follicular helper T cells after annual influenza vaccination. The sample's time point: 2015-2016 season, 7 days after influenza vaccination. The assay was immunoSEQ multiplex PCR, and TCRdb's table has in-frame clones only and misses some. In the table there are roughly 9,800 clones, 80% to 90% of which are singletons. The receptor's source is an adult who received the influenza vaccine. This chain connects TRBV7-9 to TRBJ1-3; no clear D gene. The specimen was CXCR5+ CD38- circulating T follicular helper cells from blood, collected 7 days after influenza vaccination. The subset is: circulating Tfh, non-naive CD4+CXCR5+PD-1+ (ICOS+CD38+ or ICOS-CD38-). Here the CDR3 reads CASSLSSGSGNTIYF. The CDR3 coding sequence is TGTGCCAGCAGCTTAAGCTCTGGATCTGGAAACACCATATATTTT.